This TCR beta chain was found in a study of blood T cell repertoires in COVID-19. About the study: Sites across the United States, Italy and Spain contributed samples from acute and convalescent COVID-19. The cDNA or gDNA used as material had been derived from T cells, B-cell-depleted T cells, or PBMCs.

The CDR3 covers 21 residues. Germline CDR1 SGHTA, CDR2 FQGTGA. Trimming took off 2 bases at V and 0 bases at J, with 26 bases between the two ends. As processed by the authors: Estimated nucleated cell counts came from reference gene primer amplification. TCRdb's copy holds only in-frame clones and misses some; the assay was immunoSEQ multiplex PCR. The V and J calls and clone size were taken over from that table, and D and trimming were inferred from the DNA. The sample lists 130,000 or so clones, approximately 81% seen once, with about 1.5% in the top ten. Sequenced input: peripheral blood. This receptor was obtained from a man aged 55 to 70 with acute or convalescent COVID-19. The rearrangement uses TRBV7-3 and TRBJ1-5, with D possibly being TRBD1 (6 bases). CDR3 sequence: CASSLPRRWTARLYSNQPQHF. The CDR3 nucleotides read TGTGCCAGCAGCTTACCTAGGAGGTGGACAGCTCGCCTATATAGCAATCAGCCCCAGCATTTT.